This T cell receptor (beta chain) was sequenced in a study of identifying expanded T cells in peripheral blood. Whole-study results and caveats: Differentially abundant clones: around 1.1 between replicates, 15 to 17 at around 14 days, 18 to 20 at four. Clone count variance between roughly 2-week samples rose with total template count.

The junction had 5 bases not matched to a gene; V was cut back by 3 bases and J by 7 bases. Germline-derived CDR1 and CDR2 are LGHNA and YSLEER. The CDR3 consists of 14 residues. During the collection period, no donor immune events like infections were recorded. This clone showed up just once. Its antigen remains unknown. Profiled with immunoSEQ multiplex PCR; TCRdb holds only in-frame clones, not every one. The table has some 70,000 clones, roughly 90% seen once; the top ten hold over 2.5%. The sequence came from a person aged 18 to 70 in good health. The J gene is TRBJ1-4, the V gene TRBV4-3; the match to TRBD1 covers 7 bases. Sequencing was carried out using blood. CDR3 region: CASSQQTGPEKLFF. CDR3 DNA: TGCGCCAGCAGCCAGCAGACAGGGCCTGAAAAACTGTTTTTT.